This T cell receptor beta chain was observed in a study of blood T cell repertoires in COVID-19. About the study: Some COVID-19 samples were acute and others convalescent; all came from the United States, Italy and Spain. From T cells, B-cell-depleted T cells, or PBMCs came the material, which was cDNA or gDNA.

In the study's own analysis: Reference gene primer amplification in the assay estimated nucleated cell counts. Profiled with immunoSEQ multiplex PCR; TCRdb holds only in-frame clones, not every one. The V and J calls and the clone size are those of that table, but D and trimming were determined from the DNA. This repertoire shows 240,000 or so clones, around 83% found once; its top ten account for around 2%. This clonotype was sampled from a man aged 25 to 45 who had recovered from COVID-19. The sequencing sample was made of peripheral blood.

CDR3 bases: TGTGCCAGCAGTTACGCAGGGACAGGGAGGAACACTGAAGCTTTCTTT. It codes for CASSYAGTGRNTEAFF. The rearrangement joins TRBV6-5 to TRBJ1-1; 9 bases agree with TRBD1. Germline V gene data show CDR1 as MNHEY and CDR2 as SVGAGI. V trimming: 2 bases; J trimming: 1 base; junction bases outside the gene matches: 5. CDR3 length: 16 amino acids.